Listed below are T cell receptor beta chains from one sample, sequenced in a study of cytomegalovirus exposure and HLA in healthy donors. Sequencing used immunoSEQ multiplex PCR; TCRdb keeps in-frame clones, though not all of them. The sample has some 61,000 clones; about 81% are singletons. Sequencing was done on a sample of PBMCs. All receptors come from a human donor in good health. Both conserved end residues are trimmed from each CDR3. Each record gives: J gene, V gene, CDR3 protein.

j_call: TRBJ2-7; v_call: TRBV19; cdr3_aa: ASSIGGQGFYYEQY
j_call: TRBJ2-1; v_call: TRBV7-3; cdr3_aa: ASSPNPTGRSYNEQF
j_call: TRBJ2-3; v_call: TRBV6-1; cdr3_aa: ASTRNGVSTDTQY
j_call: TRBJ2-2; v_call: TRBV13; cdr3_aa: ASSLGTVTGELF
j_call: TRBJ2-7; v_call: TRBV5-4; cdr3_aa: ASSSAQTGPSTGEQY
j_call: TRBJ1-5; v_call: TRBV27; cdr3_aa: ASRDRGLSNQPQH
j_call: TRBJ2-3; v_call: TRBV6-5; cdr3_aa: ASSYGTSGGTDTQY
j_call: TRBJ2-3; v_call: TRBV2; cdr3_aa: ASSGWGGAEGTQY
j_call: TRBJ1-1; v_call: TRBV9; cdr3_aa: ASSVAVEIMNTEAF
j_call: TRBJ2-2; v_call: TRBV2; cdr3_aa: ASSERLGQTGELF
j_call: TRBJ1-1; v_call: TRBV5-1; cdr3_aa: ASSYTGDLGAF
j_call: TRBJ1-5; v_call: TRBV2; cdr3_aa: ASSEAGSRLQPQH
j_call: TRBJ1-4; v_call: TRBV28; cdr3_aa: ASSSGQGAGNEKLF
j_call: TRBJ2-2; v_call: TRBV6-1; cdr3_aa: ASRQGGAGELF
j_call: TRBJ1-1; v_call: TRBV19; cdr3_aa: ASSIGGGNTEAF
j_call: TRBJ1-1; v_call: TRBV5-6; cdr3_aa: ASKPTGGLPEAF
j_call: TRBJ2-4; v_call: TRBV18; cdr3_aa: ASSPAGGGRGNIQY
j_call: TRBJ1-4; v_call: TRBV2; cdr3_aa: ASSAIQGTNEKLF
j_call: TRBJ2-7; v_call: TRBV7-9; cdr3_aa: ASSPPFRTGKLSEQY
j_call: TRBJ2-1; v_call: TRBV13; cdr3_aa: ASSLTSGDYNEQF
j_call: TRBJ1-4; v_call: TRBV5-8; cdr3_aa: ASSLEDTGEKLF
j_call: TRBJ1-1; v_call: TRBV7-3; cdr3_aa: ASSGQGATEAF
j_call: TRBJ2-1; v_call: TRBV27; cdr3_aa: ASSPHLGGGGNEQF
j_call: TRBJ1-1; v_call: TRBV6-5; cdr3_aa: ASSYDRGTNTEAF
j_call: TRBJ2-1; v_call: TRBV7-8; cdr3_aa: ASSLGQYNEQF
j_call: TRBJ1-6; v_call: TRBV27; cdr3_aa: ASSPESSYNSPLH
j_call: TRBJ1-5; v_call: TRBV19; cdr3_aa: ASSIAGNQPQH
j_call: TRBJ2-5; v_call: TRBV6-1; cdr3_aa: ASSVGQGVETQY
j_call: TRBJ1-2; v_call: TRBV18; cdr3_aa: ASSPQGQAVYGYP
j_call: TRBJ2-1; v_call: TRBV7-2; cdr3_aa: ASSSTTSGALRNEQF
j_call: TRBJ1-1; v_call: TRBV6-4; cdr3_aa: ASSEQWNTEAF
j_call: TRBJ2-3; v_call: TRBV7-9; cdr3_aa: ASSPAGGVTDTQY
j_call: TRBJ2-1; v_call: TRBV5-1; cdr3_aa: ASSLAELSSYNEQF
j_call: TRBJ2-3; v_call: TRBV9; cdr3_aa: ASSVDAEVTDTQY
j_call: TRBJ2-3; v_call: TRBV6-5; cdr3_aa: ASKLGLGTDTQY
j_call: TRBJ2-2; v_call: TRBV19; cdr3_aa: ASSIGVGTGELF
j_call: TRBJ1-6; v_call: TRBV30; cdr3_aa: AWTRVDNSPLH
j_call: TRBJ2-5; v_call: TRBV19; cdr3_aa: ASSISLRETQY
j_call: TRBJ2-2; v_call: TRBV7-2; cdr3_aa: ASSLAGTGELF
j_call: TRBJ2-1; v_call: TRBV9; cdr3_aa: ASSVVGTSGFRNEQF
j_call: TRBJ2-5; v_call: TRBV9; cdr3_aa: ASSVGSGGETQY
j_call: TRBJ1-1; v_call: TRBV18; cdr3_aa: ASSPSGVTEAF
j_call: TRBJ2-3; v_call: TRBV11-2; cdr3_aa: ASSPGHTDTQY
j_call: TRBJ2-7; v_call: TRBV30; cdr3_aa: AWNPNGGARPGRQY
j_call: TRBJ2-1; v_call: TRBV5-1; cdr3_aa: ASSFTLAGAPNEQF
j_call: TRBJ1-4; v_call: TRBV11-2; cdr3_aa: ASSSRGASATNEKLF
j_call: TRBJ2-1; v_call: TRBV9; cdr3_aa: ASSASGGANEQF
j_call: TRBJ2-5; v_call: TRBV6-6; cdr3_aa: ASTKVSASGEETQY
j_call: TRBJ2-5; v_call: TRBV11-2; cdr3_aa: ASSLRTVPETQY
j_call: TRBJ2-5; v_call: TRBV7-9; cdr3_aa: ASSSDRTGAETQY